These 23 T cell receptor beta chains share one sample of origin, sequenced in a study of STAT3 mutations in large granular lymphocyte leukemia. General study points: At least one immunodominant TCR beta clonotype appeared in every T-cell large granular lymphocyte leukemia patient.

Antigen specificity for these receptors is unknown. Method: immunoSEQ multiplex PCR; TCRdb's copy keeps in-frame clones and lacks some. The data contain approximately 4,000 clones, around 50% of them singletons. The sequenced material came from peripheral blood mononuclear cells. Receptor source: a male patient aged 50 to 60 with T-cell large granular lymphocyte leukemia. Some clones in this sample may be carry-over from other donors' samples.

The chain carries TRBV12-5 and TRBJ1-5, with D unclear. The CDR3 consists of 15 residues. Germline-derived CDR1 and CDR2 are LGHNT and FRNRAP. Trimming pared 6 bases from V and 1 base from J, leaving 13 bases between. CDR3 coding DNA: TGTGCTAGTGGCTGGACCCCTGGAAGCAATCAGCCCCAGCATTTT. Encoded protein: CASGWTPGSNQPQHF.

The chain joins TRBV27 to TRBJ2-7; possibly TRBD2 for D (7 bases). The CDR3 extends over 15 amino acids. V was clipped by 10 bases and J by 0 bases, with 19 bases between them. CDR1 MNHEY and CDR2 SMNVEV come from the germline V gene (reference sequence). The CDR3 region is CAISRGGGSSYEQYF. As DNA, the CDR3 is TGTGCCATCTCGAGAGGGGGGGGAAGCTCCTACGAGCAGTACTTC.

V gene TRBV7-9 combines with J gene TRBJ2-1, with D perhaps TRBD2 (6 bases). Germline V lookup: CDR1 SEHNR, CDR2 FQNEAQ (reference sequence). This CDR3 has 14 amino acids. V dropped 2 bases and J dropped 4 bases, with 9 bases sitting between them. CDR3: CASSLSGVYNEQFF. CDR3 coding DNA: TGTGCCAGCAGCTTATCGGGAGTGTACAATGAGCAGTTCTTC.

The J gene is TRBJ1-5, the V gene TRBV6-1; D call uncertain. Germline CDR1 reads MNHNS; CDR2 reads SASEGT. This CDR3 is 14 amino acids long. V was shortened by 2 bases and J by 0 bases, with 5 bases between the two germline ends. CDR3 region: CASSEPYSNQPQHF. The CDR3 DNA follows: TGTGCCAGCAGTGAACCCTATAGCAATCAGCCCCAGCATTTT.

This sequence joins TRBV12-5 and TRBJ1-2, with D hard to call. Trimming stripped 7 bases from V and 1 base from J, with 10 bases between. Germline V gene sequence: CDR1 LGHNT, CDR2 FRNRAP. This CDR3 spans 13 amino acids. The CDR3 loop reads CASAWDDNYGYTF. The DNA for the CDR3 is TGTGCTAGTGCTTGGGATGATAACTATGGCTACACCTTC.

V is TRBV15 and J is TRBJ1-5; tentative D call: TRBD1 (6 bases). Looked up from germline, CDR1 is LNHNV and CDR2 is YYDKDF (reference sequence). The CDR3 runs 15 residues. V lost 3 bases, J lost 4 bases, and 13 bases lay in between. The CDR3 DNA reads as TGTGCCACCAGCAGTGGCCCGGGACAAAATCAGCCCCAGCATTTT. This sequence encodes CATSSGPGQNQPQHF.

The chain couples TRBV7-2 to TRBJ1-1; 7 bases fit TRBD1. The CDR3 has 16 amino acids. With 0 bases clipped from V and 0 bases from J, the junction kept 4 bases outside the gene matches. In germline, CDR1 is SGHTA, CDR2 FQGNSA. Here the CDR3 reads CASSLAPTGMNTEAFF. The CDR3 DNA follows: TGTGCCAGCAGCTTAGCACCGACAGGGATGAACACTGAAGCTTTCTTT.

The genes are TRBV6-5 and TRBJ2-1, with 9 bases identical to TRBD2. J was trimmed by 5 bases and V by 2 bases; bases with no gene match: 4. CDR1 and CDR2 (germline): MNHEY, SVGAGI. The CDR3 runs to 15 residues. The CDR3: CASSYLASGNNEQFF. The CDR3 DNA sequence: TGTGCCAGCAGTTACCTGGCTAGCGGGAACAATGAGCAGTTCTTC.

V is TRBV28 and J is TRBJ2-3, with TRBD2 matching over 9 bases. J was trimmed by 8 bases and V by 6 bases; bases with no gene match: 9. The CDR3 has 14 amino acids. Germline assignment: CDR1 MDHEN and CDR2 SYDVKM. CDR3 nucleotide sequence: TGTGCCAGCAGCAAGCGGGAGGAGGGCAGTACGCAGTATTTT. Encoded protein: CASSKREEGSTQYF.

The CDR3 nucleotides are TGCAGCGTCGAGGTAGCGGGAGGGCCGTATACGCAGTATTTT. Translating it yields CSVEVAGGPYTQYF. The rearrangement links TRBV29-1 to TRBJ2-3; TRBD2 agrees at 11 bases. V shed 6 bases and J 7 bases; nucleotides not matched to a gene: 9. This CDR3 region has 14 residues. Germline V lookup: CDR1 SQVTM, CDR2 ANQGSEA.

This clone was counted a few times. The chain's CDR3 is CSHLDRGNTEAFF. CDR3 in DNA: TGCAGCCACCTAGACAGGGGGAACACTGAAGCTTTCTTT. The rearrangement joins TRBV29-1 to TRBJ1-1; the match to TRBD1 covers 8 bases. Unmatched junction bases numbered 6, after V lost 8 bases and J lost 1 base. CDR1 is SQVTM, CDR2 ANQGSEA, per germline. The CDR3 extends over 13 amino acids.

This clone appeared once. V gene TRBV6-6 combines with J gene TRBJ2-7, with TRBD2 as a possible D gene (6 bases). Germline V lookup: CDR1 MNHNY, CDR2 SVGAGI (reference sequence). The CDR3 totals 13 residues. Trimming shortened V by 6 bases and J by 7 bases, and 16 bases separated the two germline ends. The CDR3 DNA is TGTGCCAGCAGAAACGGGGGTTCCATGGAGCAGTACTTC. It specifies CASRNGGSMEQYF.

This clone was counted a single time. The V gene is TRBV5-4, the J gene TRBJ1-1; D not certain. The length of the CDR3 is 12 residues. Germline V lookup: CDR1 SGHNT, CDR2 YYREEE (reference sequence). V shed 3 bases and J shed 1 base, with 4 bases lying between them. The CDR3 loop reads CASSWGNTEAFF. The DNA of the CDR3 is TGTGCCAGCAGCTGGGGGAACACTGAAGCTTTCTTT.

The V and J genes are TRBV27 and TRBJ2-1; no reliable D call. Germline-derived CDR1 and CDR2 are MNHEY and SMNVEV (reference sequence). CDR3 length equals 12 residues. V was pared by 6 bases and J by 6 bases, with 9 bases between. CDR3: CASRIDPNEQFF. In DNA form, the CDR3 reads TGTGCCAGCAGAATTGACCCCAATGAGCAGTTCTTC.

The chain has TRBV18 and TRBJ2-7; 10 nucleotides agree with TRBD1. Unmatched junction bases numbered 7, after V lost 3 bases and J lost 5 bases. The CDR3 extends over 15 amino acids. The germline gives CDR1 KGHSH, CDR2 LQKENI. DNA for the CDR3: TGTGCCAGCTCACCTCCGGGACAGGGGCTCCACGAGCAGTACTTC. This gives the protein CASSPPGQGLHEQYF.

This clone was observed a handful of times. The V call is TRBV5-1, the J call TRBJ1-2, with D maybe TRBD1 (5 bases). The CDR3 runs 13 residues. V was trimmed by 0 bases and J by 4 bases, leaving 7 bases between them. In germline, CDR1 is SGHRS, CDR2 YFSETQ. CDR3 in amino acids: CASSLEGLYGYTF. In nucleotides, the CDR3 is TGCGCCAGCAGCTTGGAGGGGCTCTATGGCTACACCTTC.

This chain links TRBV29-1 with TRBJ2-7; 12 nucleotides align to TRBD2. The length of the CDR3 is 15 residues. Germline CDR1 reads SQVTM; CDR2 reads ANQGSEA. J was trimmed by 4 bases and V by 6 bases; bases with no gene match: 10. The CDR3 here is CSVTRLAGGSYEQYF. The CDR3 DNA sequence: TGCAGCGTCACGCGGCTAGCGGGAGGGTCTTACGAGCAGTACTTC.

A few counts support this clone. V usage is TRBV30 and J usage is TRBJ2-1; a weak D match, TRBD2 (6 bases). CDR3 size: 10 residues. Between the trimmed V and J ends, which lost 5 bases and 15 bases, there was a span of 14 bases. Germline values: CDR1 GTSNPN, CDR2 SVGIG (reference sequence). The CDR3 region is CAWDAQLAFF. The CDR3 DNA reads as TGTGCCTGGGATGCCCAACTAGCGTTCTTC. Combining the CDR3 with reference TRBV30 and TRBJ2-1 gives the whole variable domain SQTIHQWPATLVQPVGSPLSLECTVEGTSNPNLYWYRQAAGRGLQLLFYSVGIGQISSEVPQNLSASRPQDRQFILSSKKLLLSDSGFYLCAWDAQLAFFGPGTRLTVL.

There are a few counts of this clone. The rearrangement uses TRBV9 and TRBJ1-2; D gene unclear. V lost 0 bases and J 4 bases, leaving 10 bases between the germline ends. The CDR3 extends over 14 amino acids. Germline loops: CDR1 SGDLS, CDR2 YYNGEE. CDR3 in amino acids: CASSVDGDGYGYTF. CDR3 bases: TGTGCCAGCAGCGTAGACGGCGATGGCTATGGCTACACCTTC.

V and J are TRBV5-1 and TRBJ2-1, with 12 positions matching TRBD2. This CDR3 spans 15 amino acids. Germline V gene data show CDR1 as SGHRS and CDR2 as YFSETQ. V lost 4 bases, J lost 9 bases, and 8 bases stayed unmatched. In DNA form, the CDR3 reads TGCGCCAGCAGCCGGACTAGCGGGGATTGGGGTGAGCAGTTCTTC. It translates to CASSRTSGDWGEQFF.

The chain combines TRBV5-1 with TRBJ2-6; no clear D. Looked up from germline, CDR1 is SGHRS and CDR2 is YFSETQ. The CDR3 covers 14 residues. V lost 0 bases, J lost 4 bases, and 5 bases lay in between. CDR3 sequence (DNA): TGCGCCAGCAGCTTGGCGCAGGGGGCCAACGTCCTGACTTTC. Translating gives CASSLAQGANVLTF.

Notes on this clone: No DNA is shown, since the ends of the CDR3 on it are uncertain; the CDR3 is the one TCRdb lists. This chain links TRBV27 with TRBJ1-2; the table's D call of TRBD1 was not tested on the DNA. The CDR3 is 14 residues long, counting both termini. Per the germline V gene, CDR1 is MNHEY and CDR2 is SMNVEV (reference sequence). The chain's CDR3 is CASSTSGQGYGYTF.

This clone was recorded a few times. The CDR3 DNA reads TGCGCCAGCAGCTTAGCGGGAGGCGGGCAAGAGACCCAGTACTTC. Encoded protein: CASSLAGGGQETQYF. The rearrangement links TRBV5-1 to TRBJ2-5; 9 bases fit TRBD2. The CDR3 has 15 residues. CDR1 is SGHRS and CDR2 is YFSETQ in the germline V gene. Trimming at V came to 2 bases and at J to 2 bases, leaving 4 bases not matched to a gene. Together with reference TRBV5-1 and TRBJ2-5, the CDR3 gives the full variable domain: KAGVTQTPRYLIKTRGQQVTLSCSPISGHRSVSWYQQTPGQGLQFLFEYFSETQRNKGNFPGRFSGRQFSNSRSEMNVSTLELGDSALYLCASSLAGGGQETQYFGPGTRLLVL.